A selection of T cell receptor beta chains follows, all from one sample in a study of OX40 agonist ivuxolimab in advanced cancers. Repertoires were generated with immunoSEQ multiplex PCR, while TCRdb's copy carries only in-frame clones and drops some. Of 70,000 or so clones listed, 70% to 90% are singletons. The specimen was CD4+ or CD8+ T cells sorted from blood, collected in a trial of the OX40 agonist ivuxolimab. The receptors derive from an adult with an advanced solid tumor such as melanoma, head and neck, liver or kidney cancer. Each CDR3 is given with its conserved first and last residue. Each record gives: J gene, D gene, clone size, V gene, CDR3 protein, CDR3 DNA. The D gene is left open where the match is weak. Size values are once, few and many counts, or a class for expanded clones, and some rows have none.

>TRBJ1-1|.|few|TRBV29-1
CSVAGRQDTEAFF
TGCAGCGTTGCCGGCAGGCAGGACACTGAAGCTTTCTTT
>TRBJ1-3|.|.|TRBV30
CAWSVTGGGNTIYF
TGTGCCTGGAGTGTGACAGGTGGGGGAAACACCATATATTTT
>TRBJ2-1|.|.|TRBV5-8
CASSRDTSYNEQFF
TGTGCCAGCAGCCGCGACACTAGCTACAATGAGCAGTTCTTC
>TRBJ1-3|.|once|TRBV9
CASSATPTGNTIYF
TGTGCCAGCAGCGCGACTCCCACTGGAAACACCATATATTTT
>TRBJ2-1|.|.|TRBV6-5
CASREINEQFF
TGTGCCAGCCGCGAGATCAATGAGCAGTTCTTC
>TRBJ1-1|.|.|TRBV6-5
CASSLRERNTEAFF
TGTGCCAGCAGTTTACGAGAAAGGAACACTGAAGCTTTCTTT
>TRBJ2-3|TRBD1|.|TRBV5-1
CASSLEPGGTDTQYF
TGCGCCAGCAGCTTGGAGCCAGGGGGAACAGATACGCAGTATTTT
>TRBJ2-2|.|once|TRBV9
CASSVDPENTGELFF
TGTGCCAGCAGCGTAGACCCAGAGAACACCGGGGAGCTGTTTTTT
>TRBJ2-3|.|.|TRBV5-1
CASGDDTQYF
TGCGCCAGCGGGGATGATACGCAGTATTTT
>TRBJ2-5|TRBD2|.|TRBV6-5
CASSYSAGANWEQYF
TGTGCCAGCAGTTACTCGGCGGGAGCCAATTGGGAGCAGTACTTC
>TRBJ2-7|TRBD1|once|TRBV5-1
CASSLADRRYLNSSYEQYF
TGCGCCAGCAGCTTGGCGGACAGGCGGTATCTGAATAGCTCCTACGAGCAGTACTTC